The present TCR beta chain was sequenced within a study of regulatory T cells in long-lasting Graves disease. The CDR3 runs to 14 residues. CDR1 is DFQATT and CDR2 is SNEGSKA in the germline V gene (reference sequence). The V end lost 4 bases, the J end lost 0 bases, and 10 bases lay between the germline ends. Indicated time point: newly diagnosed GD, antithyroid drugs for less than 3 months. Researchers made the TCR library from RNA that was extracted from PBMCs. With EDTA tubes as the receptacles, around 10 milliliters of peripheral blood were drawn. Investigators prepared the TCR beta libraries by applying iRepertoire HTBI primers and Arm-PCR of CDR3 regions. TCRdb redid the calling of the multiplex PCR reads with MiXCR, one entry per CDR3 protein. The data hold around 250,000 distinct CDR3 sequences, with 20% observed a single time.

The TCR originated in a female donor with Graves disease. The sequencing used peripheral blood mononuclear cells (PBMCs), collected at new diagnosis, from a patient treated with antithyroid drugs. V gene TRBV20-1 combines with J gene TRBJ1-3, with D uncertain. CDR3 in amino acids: CSANSVTSGNTIYF. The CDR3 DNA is TGCAGTGCTAATTCCGTTACCTCTGGAAACACCATATATTTT.